The present T cell receptor beta chain was sequenced within a study of cytomegalovirus exposure and HLA in healthy donors (dated by TCRdb to 2017 to 2019). Background on the whole study: An earlier analysis of 550 to 700 of the donors reported 250 to 350 Gb of sequence data and 117 million unique TCR beta sequences from about 200 million T cells. Approximately 310 gigabases of sequencing data and approximately 92 million unique TCR sequences made up an early release that covered approximately 700 HLA-typed donors. Of the roughly 430 genotyped donors, about 84% fell in the genetic ancestry cluster associated with self-reported Caucasian donors. The study aimed to test whether signatures of past pathogen exposure could be identified by cataloging public T cell receptors. Using immunosequencing, the study profiled T cell repertoires from approximately 700 subjects and related those repertoires to cytomegalovirus serostatus. In addition to the first cohort of roughly 670 subjects, a separate validation cohort of approximately 110 different subjects was used. To predict cytomegalovirus infection status, the study brought together high-throughput TCR immunosequencing, statistical association of individual TCRs with disease status, and machine learning. A later analysis re-analyzed previously published TCR beta repertoires from 600 to 850 donors and added high-resolution HLA genotyping to study TCR occurrence patterns. The later analysis used no new phenotypic data to find candidate immune exposures, relying instead on TCR beta sequences and their occurrence across donors. An earlier analysis of approximately 640 of the donors applied high-throughput TCR beta sequencing to assess whether each TCR beta V gene segment acted as functional or pseudogenic. Donor age, sex, ethnicity and CMV serostatus were collected together with the repertoire data. In a later genetic analysis, genome-wide SNP genotypes for 398 of the 666 donors were used, and that subset was treated as a discovery cohort. All discovery cohort repertoires had been generated using a single sequencing platform. Both class I and class II loci were covered by HLA typing, at four-digit resolution. The number of typed donors differed by locus: about 620-640 for A, B, C, DRB1 and DQB1; approximately 530 for DQA1; approximately 610 for DPA1; and 400 to 480 for DPB1. Roughly 5 DR-DQ haplotypes were handled as single units for association and clustering because linkage in the cohort was strong. Across under 500 genotyped donors of the cohort, an average of roughly 250,000 unique TCR beta nucleotide sequences per donor were sequenced, and 15% to 20% of those sequences were non-productive. What the work shows at the level of the full study, not this receptor alone: In a later analysis, TCR association rates were found to vary across HLA loci, with the most associated TCRs seen for DRB1 alleles and the fewest for HLA-C alleles. V-gene and J-gene trimming of TCR beta chains was associated with a missense DCLRE1C variant in a later genetic analysis, and the association was replicated in an independent cohort. This cohort had only TCR beta chains sequenced, and the lack of alpha or paired-chain data limited which features could be detected. Specific HLA alleles were associated with some 15,000 TCR beta sequences at a false discovery rate of 0.05 in a later analysis. Most TCR sequences were observed very rarely across donors, whereas some public TCRs were present in many individuals. In a later analysis, several top co-occurrence clusters were reported to appear linked to parvovirus B19, influenza, CMV and Epstein-Barr virus. The study gave a list of 150 to 200 TCR beta chains associated with cytomegalovirus. In a later analysis, HLA-associated TCR beta chains showed more clonal expansion and lower generation probabilities than non-associated chains that were equally common. Compared with the approximately 710-donor mean, donors in an Asian-associated ancestry cluster had fewer N-insertions in productive TCRs, according to a later genetic analysis. Cytomegalovirus status was reported to be diagnosed by the classifier with high specificity and sensitivity in both the original and validation cohorts. The sequencing pipeline was judged likely to have produced a cluster of highly shared sequence variants as a technical artifact. Over 15 rarely observed V segments, including chromosome 9 orphons, were excluded from the earlier analysis of several hundred of the donors because counts were too low. Three of the identified cytomegalovirus-associated TCR beta chains were confirmed in vitro to be specific for cytomegalovirus antigens. Broadly in line with IMGT annotations, most TCR beta V segments showed up in productive rearrangements about 87% or about 30% of the time in an earlier analysis of 587 of the donors. Because HLA typing was unavailable for some donors at each locus, only the typed subset was used in association tests. CMV serostatus was the only immune exposure information available for the cohort. A further reported finding was that TCR beta sequences accurately predicted the HLA-A and HLA-B alleles for most subjects in the first cohort. According to a later analysis, most CMV-associated TCR beta chains appeared to be HLA-restricted, and the HLA associations seemed to be driven largely by CMV exposure. Linkage disequilibrium might explain the correlated functional status among segregating V segments, but an unknown experimental factor could not be ruled out. Some IMGT-functional V segments, including TRBV6-2 and TRBV6-3, could not be distinguished by the 87-base-pair reads and were therefore excluded. Roughly uniform sequencing depth across donors was assumed in presence/absence analyses, although this assumption may not hold. Assigning TCR associations to individual alleles was difficult when HLA alleles, especially DR and DQ, strongly co-occurred. The authors suggested that the approach could potentially be extended to other disease states and immunological phenotypes.

The CDR3 measures 16 amino acids from cysteine to phenylalanine. Of the read, only the CDR3 DNA is kept; its 48 bases are in frame from base 1. CDR1 and CDR2 were assigned from the germline V gene as MGHRA and YSYEKL. Trimming accounts for 1 base at V and 0 bases at J, while the number of junction bases matched to no gene is 4. The cohort comprised 710 or so healthy bone marrow donors. All cohort members were sampled while nominally healthy, although unrecorded immune exposures were likely present. The donor was CMV seronegative and belonged to the group of 380 or so seronegative cohort members. Every donor gave a peripheral blood sample, and the peripheral blood mononuclear cells from that sample were used for TCR beta sequencing. Genomic DNA was extracted from the blood cell samples with the Qiagen DNeasy Blood Extraction Kit. In the case of this clone: What antigen it recognizes has not been identified. It has no much larger one-base neighbor in the sample; base qualities were not kept.

Libraries were made using the immunoSEQ multiplex PCR assay. For the multiplex PCR, a mixture combining 60 forward primers for TCR Vbeta segments and 13 reverse primers for TCR Jbeta segments was used. A multiplex PCR assay on genomic DNA amplified the CDR3 region of rearranged TCR beta genes. Amplified TCR beta libraries were sequenced as 87-base-pair reads on the Illumina HiSeq System. Processing in the source paper ran as follows. In a later analysis, tens of millions of unique TCR beta chains were counted across the roughly 610 repertoires, and some 10 million of these chains were shared by at least two donors. A nearest-neighbor algorithm error-corrected the raw reads and collapsed the reads into unique sequences, merging closely related sequences to remove PCR and sequencing errors. To assign V, D and J gene segments, CDR3 sequences were aligned to IMGT reference sequences. Each retained sequence needed at least a six-nucleotide match to both a V gene segment and a J gene segment. Rearrangements were called productive when the CDR3 lacked stop codons and stayed in frame with V and J; all others were non-productive. CDR3 was defined by IMGT convention, running from the second conserved V-encoded cysteine to the conserved J-encoded phenylalanine. The earlier analysis of about 610 of the donors excluded any sequence lacking an unambiguous match to a single V gene segment. In an earlier analysis of 587 of the donors, V segments were called functional above 56.7% productive rearrangements and were called segregating when the between-donor standard deviation exceeded 5%. A statistical classification framework was built to diagnose cytomegalovirus status from the catalog of TCR beta chain sequences. A later analysis assigned V and J genes by comparing TCR nucleotide sequences with IMGT/GENE-DB human TR gene sequences. A later analysis assigned CDR3 sequences and most-parsimonious VDJ recombination scenarios with the TCRdist pipeline. In a later analysis, each TCR beta chain was defined by its CDR3 amino acid sequence together with its V-gene family, and reads lacking a unique V-gene family were excluded. To address suspected cross-contamination and a sequencing artifact, a later analysis removed 450 to 700 highly shared, low-generation-probability nucleotide sequences. For each public chain, a later analysis derived a clonal expansion index from normalized ranks of inferred template counts within each repertoire. A later analysis computed generation probabilities with a VDJ recombination model fitted to out-of-frame rearrangements, and checked the results against IGoR. Hypergeometric tests were used in a later analysis to score TCR-TCR, TCR-HLA and TCR-CMV co-occurrence, with a repertoire-size bias correction applied to the TCR pairs. To estimate false discovery rates, a later analysis permuted the HLA or CMV assignments 20 times. A later analysis grouped co-occurring TCRs with DBSCAN, adding TCRdist sequence similarity when clustering within HLA-allele-positive subsets. Repertoires with fewer than 30,000 or more than 120,000 public chains, plus five repertoires with anomalous nucleotide sharing, were excluded from co-occurrence clustering. What TCRdb holds here is the immuneACCESS table cut down to in-frame rearrangements. Part of the clones is not present; checked against another copy, under half of the missing clones reflect an unresolved V gene, and the others are unexplained. D and trimming come from the DNA, and the V and J calls and clone size come from that table. The sample yields 30,000 to 40,000 clones; approximately 80% were counted once. The ten largest clones add up to roughly 5.6% of the sample.

Source material: PBMCs. The rearranged chain carries TRBV4-1 and TRBJ2-3; 7 central nucleotides agree with TRBD1. The clonotype was recovered from a male donor in good health and CMV-seronegative. In nucleotide form, the sequence is TGCGCCAGCAGCCAAGTGGGACAGCAAAGCACAGATACGCAGTATTTT. It translates as CASSQVGQQSTDTQYF.